This T cell receptor (beta chain) came from a study of CD8 T cells in ankylosing spondylitis (dated by TCRdb to 2016 to 2017). Regarding the complete study: The study profiled T cell receptor beta repertoires in healthy donors and ankylosing spondylitis patients to find disease-linked TCR variants. The full study cohort comprised 25 ankylosing spondylitis patients and approximately 100 healthy donors. Peripheral blood samples were taken, and synovial fluid was additionally collected from ankylosing spondylitis patients. General conclusions and limits of the study: Significant enrichment of the disease-linked clones was reported in matched synovial fluid samples from ankylosing spondylitis patients. Some TCR beta motif variants had previously been reported in synovial fluid and blood of reactive arthritis patients, which suggested common disease-initiation mechanisms. Blood from ankylosing spondylitis patients appeared to be characterized by a TCR beta motif made up of under 10 highly homologous amino acid variants. The disease-linked clones showed a CD8+ phenotype and occurred at relatively low frequencies in peripheral blood.

Sequencing was carried out with an Illumina HiSeq 2500. Quantitative 5'-RACE with molecular barcodes was the method used to prepare the TCR beta libraries. In the authors' own workflow: A new computational method based on a probabilistic model of VDJ rearrangement was used to identify disease-linked TCR variants. In TCRdb, the public reads were trimmed at Q25 with fastp and aligned with MiXCR, with productive beta chains retained. Every entry covers one CDR3 protein and lists the most common genes and DNA from its rows. The V and J calls were determined by TCRdb, not by the authors. The sample yields about 240,000 distinct CDR3 sequences; around 11% were counted once. The ten largest clones take up around 7% of the sample. The sample holds a few counts of this clonotype. Its antigen is still unknown. Qualities for individual bases were not recorded, and no much larger clone is one base off. The receptor was derived from a male donor with ankylosing spondylitis or in good health (not recorded which). Sequencing was performed on blood, either unsorted or a sorted T cell fraction (not recorded which).

The CDR3 corresponds to CASSEARALAKNIQYF. The bases are TGTGCCAGCAGTGAAGCGAGAGCTCTAGCCAAAAACATTCAGTACTTC. The rearrangement combines TRBV6-1 with TRBJ2-4; no D gene can be assigned with confidence. From its cysteine to its phenylalanine, the CDR3 spans 16 amino acids. CDR3 DNA is the only sequence kept; it has 48 bases, read in frame from the first base. V loses 0 bases, J loses 0 bases, and the germline ends lie 9 bases apart. Looking up the germline V gene yields CDR1 MNHNS and CDR2 SASEGT.